The rows below give T cell receptor beta chains drawn from one sample of a study of blood T cells in healthy people across ages. TCRdb reprocessed the 5' RACE reads with MiXCR, giving one entry per CDR3 protein. The data show roughly 1,700,000 distinct CDR3 sequences, with approximately 30% seen just once and 7.7% held by the top ten. Input material: blood. These receptor sequences come from a woman aged 25 to 45 in good health. Both conserved end residues are part of each CDR3. D genes are given only for firm matches. The listing skips clone size in some rows; elsewhere it reads once, few, many or a size class.

len	d_gene	v_gene	j_gene	abundance	CDR3nt	CDR3aa
16	NA	TRBV18	TRBJ2-3	few	TGTGCCACCCAATCCACCGGCAGGCGAAGCACAGATACGCAGTATTTT	CATQSTGRRSTDTQYF
14	TRBD2	TRBV29-1	TRBJ2-1	NA	TGCAGCGTGGGAACTAGCGGGAGTTACGATGAGCAGTTCTTC	CSVGTSGSYDEQFF
16	TRBD1	TRBV5-5	TRBJ2-7	NA	TGTGCCAGCAGCTTGGTTGGGACAGGGGTCGCCTACGAGCAGTACTTC	CASSLVGTGVAYEQYF
15	TRBD1	TRBV9	TRBJ2-5	NA	TGTGCCAGCAGCGCGACAGGGGGGTACCAAGAGACCCAGTACTTC	CASSATGGYQETQYF
14	NA	TRBV18	TRBJ2-3	few	TGTGCCAGCTCACAAAGAGGGAGGCCAGATACGCAGTATTTT	CASSQRGRPDTQYF
13	NA	TRBV28	TRBJ1-1	NA	TGTGCCAGCAGTAACTATCTGAACACTGAAGCTTTCTTT	CASSNYLNTEAFF
15	NA	TRBV4-1	TRBJ2-7	NA	TGCGCCAGCAGCCAAGCTAGGGTGGAGACGGGCGAGCAGTACTTC	CASSQARVETGEQYF
16	TRBD2	TRBV4-3	TRBJ2-3	NA	TGCGCCAGCAGCCTGACTGGCGGGAGGGTTGGAGATACGCAGTATTTT	CASSLTGGRVGDTQYF
16	TRBD2	TRBV5-1	TRBJ2-7	many	TGCGCCAGCAGCTTAGGGACTAGCGGGAGTGCCTACGAGCAGTACTTC	CASSLGTSGSAYEQYF
19	NA	TRBV9	TRBJ2-5	NA	TGTGCCAGCAGCCCCTATCGTCTCGGTATATCGGGACGGGAAGAGACCCAGTACTTC	CASSPYRLGISGREETQYF
12	NA	TRBV7-2	TRBJ2-3	few	TGTGCCAGCAGCGGTATAGCTTGGGCGCAGTATTTT	CASSGIAWAQYF
13	NA	TRBV4-1	TRBJ2-7	few	TGCGCCAGCAGCCAACTGGGCTTAGGCGAGCAGTACTTC	CASSQLGLGEQYF
13	TRBD2	TRBV7-9	TRBJ2-3	many	TGTGCCAGCAGCTTAGAACTAGCGGTTACGCAGTATTTT	CASSLELAVTQYF